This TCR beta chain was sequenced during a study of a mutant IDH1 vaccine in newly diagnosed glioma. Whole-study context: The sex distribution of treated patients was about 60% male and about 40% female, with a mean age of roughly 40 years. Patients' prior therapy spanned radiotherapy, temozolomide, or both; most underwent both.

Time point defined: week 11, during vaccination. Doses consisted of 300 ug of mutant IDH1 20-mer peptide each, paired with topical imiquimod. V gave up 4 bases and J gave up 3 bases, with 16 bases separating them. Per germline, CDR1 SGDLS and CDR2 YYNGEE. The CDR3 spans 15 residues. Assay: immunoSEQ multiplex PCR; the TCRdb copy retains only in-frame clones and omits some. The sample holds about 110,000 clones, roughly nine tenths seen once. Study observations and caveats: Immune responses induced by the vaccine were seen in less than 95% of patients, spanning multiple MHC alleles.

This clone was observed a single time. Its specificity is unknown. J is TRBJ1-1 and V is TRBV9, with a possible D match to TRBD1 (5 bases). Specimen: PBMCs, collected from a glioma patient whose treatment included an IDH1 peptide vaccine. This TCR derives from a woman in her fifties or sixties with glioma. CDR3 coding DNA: TGTGCCAGCAGCCCGCCCGGTGAGGGGTACACTGAAGCTTTCTTT. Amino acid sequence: CASSPPGEGYTEAFF.